The 15 T cell receptor beta chains in this list originate from one sample, sequenced in a study of shared clonotypes between healthy human individuals. TCRdb keeps only in-frame clones here, not all; method: immunoSEQ multiplex PCR. The sample shows hundreds of thousands of clones, around 74% of them seen only once. Sequenced material: memory CD4+ T cells sorted from blood. Subset described: CD45RA-negative fraction. These receptors came from a young man in good health.

This clone was picked up a small number of times. DNA for the CDR3: TGTGCCAGCAGCCGAAACAGGGGCCTTTGGGGGTACGAGCAGTACTTC. Residues: CASSRNRGLWGYEQYF. The chain combines TRBV27 with TRBJ2-7; 7 nucleotides agree with TRBD1. The CDR3 is 16 residues long. Germline values: CDR1 MNHEY, CDR2 SMNVEV (reference sequence). After removal of 6 bases from V and 4 bases from J, the junction contained 15 bases not matched to a gene.

The chain uses TRBV10-3 and TRBJ2-7; TRBD1 is a possible D gene (5 bases). Trimming left V 3 bases short and J 3 bases short, with 9 bases between. Per the germline V gene, CDR1 is ENHRY and CDR2 is SYGVKD. The CDR3 loop spans 13 amino acids. This CDR3 is CAISDGRDYEQYF. The CDR3 DNA reads as TGTGCCATCAGTGATGGCAGGGACTACGAGCAGTACTTC.

V is TRBV11-2 and J is TRBJ1-5; D is unresolved. This CDR3 comprises 13 residues. Germline V CDR1 and CDR2: SGHAT, FQNNGV. Trimming took 0 bases from V and 6 from J, leaving 6 bases between them. This CDR3 reads CASSLDRRQPQHF. CDR3 in DNA: TGTGCCAGCAGCTTAGATAGGCGTCAGCCCCAGCATTTT.

This chain joins TRBV7-2 and TRBJ2-7; TRBD1 is a possible D gene (6 bases). Trimming left V 1 base short and J 3 bases short, with 7 bases between. CDR3 length: 13 amino acids. Germline-derived CDR1 and CDR2 are SGHTA and FQGNSA. The CDR3 loop reads CASSLEQGYEQYF. In DNA, the CDR3 is TGTGCCAGCAGCTTAGAACAGGGCTACGAGCAGTACTTC.

V gene TRBV6-1 combines with J gene TRBJ2-5; no reliable D call. V was pared by 11 bases and J by 5 bases, with 24 bases between. In germline, CDR1 is MNHNS, CDR2 SASEGT. This CDR3 contains 15 residues. The CDR3, as DNA: TGTGCCGGCCGACCCGCTCCCTGGGGTCAGGAGACCCAGTACTTC. As protein: CAGRPAPWGQETQYF.

The sample holds a few counts of this clone. CDR3 sequence: CASSLAAGGRTDTQYF. In nucleotides, the CDR3 is TGCGCCAGCAGCTTGGCAGCGGGAGGTAGGACAGATACGCAGTATTTT. The chain has TRBV5-1 and TRBJ2-3; TRBD2 matches at 9 bases. CDR1 and CDR2 from the germline V gene are SGHRS and YFSETQ. The CDR3 is 16 amino acids. V lost 0 bases and J lost 3; bases outside the gene matches: 5.

The sample holds one count of this clone. DNA of the CDR3: TGTGCCAGCAGTCCCAGTGGGCAATACTACGAGCAGTACTTC. Translating it yields CASSPSGQYYEQYF. The rearrangement links TRBV28 to TRBJ2-7; D unresolved. Germline lookup yields CDR1 MDHEN and CDR2 SYDVKM. This CDR3 is built from 14 residues. Trimming cost V 5 bases and J 3 bases, with 14 bases left between them. Full variable domain (outside the CDR3, taken from reference TRBV28 and TRBJ2-7): DVKVTQSSRYLVKRTGEKVFLECVQDMDHENMFWYRQDPGLGLRLIYFSYDVKMKEKGDIPEGYSVSREKKERFSLILESASTNQTSMYLCASSPSGQYYEQYFGPGTRLTVT.

This clone was seen repeatedly, ten times or more. The CDR3 region has the DNA TGTGCCAGTCTTGGGTCTACCCCCGAGAAGAATGAGCAGTTCTTC. It translates to CASLGSTPEKNEQFF. The chain links TRBV2 to TRBJ2-1; D remains ambiguous. This CDR3 is 15 amino acids long. The germline V gene encodes CDR1 SNHLY and CDR2 FYNNEI. Trimming left V 9 bases short and J 7 bases short, with 22 bases between.

The CDR3 nucleotides are TGTGCCAGCAGTGGAGGTGGCACAGATACGCAGTATTTT. Amino acids: CASSGGGTDTQYF. The V and J genes are TRBV2 and TRBJ2-3; D remains unclear. The V end was cut by 4 bases, the J end by 1 base, with 6 bases between. This CDR3 is built from 13 residues. Germline loops: CDR1 SNHLY, CDR2 FYNNEI.

This chain's CDR3 is CASSPRMREGEQFF. The CDR3 DNA reads TGTGCCAGCAGCCCACGTATGCGGGAGGGTGAGCAGTTCTTC. The genes are TRBV11-1 and TRBJ2-1; 9 positions match TRBD2. Germline lookup yields CDR1 SGHAT and CDR2 FQDESV (reference sequence). CDR3 length: 14 amino acids. The V and J ends lost 5 bases and 9 bases, in that order; junction bases with no gene match: 8.

The rearrangement joins TRBV19 to TRBJ2-4, with 15 nucleotides matching TRBD2. The CDR3 spans 16 residues. The germline V gene encodes CDR1 LNHDA and CDR2 SQIVND (reference sequence). V lost 6 bases, J lost 5 bases, and 5 bases stayed unmatched. The CDR3 protein is CASRQGLAGGENIQYF. Written as DNA, the CDR3 is TGTGCCAGTAGACAGGGACTAGCGGGAGGAGAAAACATTCAGTACTTC.

The V and J genes are TRBV5-1 and TRBJ2-3; D uncertain. Trimming took off 0 bases at V and 5 bases at J, with 16 bases between the two ends. Germline assignment: CDR1 SGHRS and CDR2 YFSETQ. The CDR3 is 16 residues long. CDR3 bases: TGCGCCAGCAGCTTGGACAGTAATTTGGCGAGAGATACGCAGTATTTT. Translating gives CASSLDSNLARDTQYF.

V usage is TRBV11-2 and J usage is TRBJ2-5, with TRBD1 matching over 8 bases. The germline gives CDR1 SGHAT, CDR2 FQNNGV. The junction had 12 bases not matched to a gene; V was cut back by 7 bases and J by 8 bases. This CDR3 has 14 amino acids. The DNA of the CDR3 is TGTGCCAGCAAGGGACCGGGACAGGCGGAAACCCAGTACTTC. Its translation is CASKGPGQAETQYF.

The rearrangement joins TRBV30 to TRBJ1-5; the D gene is possibly TRBD1 (5 bases). This CDR3 comprises 13 residues. In germline, CDR1 is GTSNPN, CDR2 SVGIG (reference sequence). Trimming shortened V by 0 bases and J by 4 bases, and 7 bases separated the two germline ends. For the CDR3, the DNA is TGTGCCTGGAGTGTGAACAGGAATCAGCCCCAGCATTTT. Translating it yields CAWSVNRNQPQHF.

V and J are TRBV12-5 and TRBJ2-4; no reliable D call. CDR1 is LGHNT and CDR2 is FRNRAP in the germline V gene. The CDR3 has 15 amino acids. V was cut by 7 bases and J by 0 bases, with 13 bases left in between. This CDR3 reads CASDWQILAKNIQYF. The CDR3 DNA reads TGTGCTAGTGACTGGCAGATTTTAGCCAAAAACATTCAGTACTTC.